This T cell receptor beta chain was sequenced during a study of T cells in Graves' hyperthyroidism and ophthalmopathy (dated by TCRdb to about 2019). With regard to the full study: Peripheral blood samples were taken at initial diagnosis, before any treatment was given. According to the paper, TCR Vbeta CDR3 sequencing was carried out on roughly 130 peripheral blood samples, which came from under 50 ophthalmopathy, around 74 hyperthyroidism and roughly 17 progressor patients. Prospective prediction of ophthalmopathy was tested in an independent validation cohort consisting of some 20 hyperthyroidism patients and 15 to 17 patients who later progressed to ophthalmopathy. The 100 or so discovery patients were divided at random into training and test sets in a 7:3 ratio. To identify distinguishing TCR V-J signatures, a discovery cohort of about 100 patients was used, comprising some 45 with Graves' ophthalmopathy and some 60 with stable Graves' hyperthyroidism. In over five Graves' hyperthyroidism patients, the study also compared T-cell repertoires from thyroid tissue with T-cell repertoires from blood. After blood sampling, hyperthyroidism patients were treated with methimazole at a starting dose of 30 mg daily, and ophthalmopathy patients were treated with high-dose intravenous methylprednisolone.

The TCR beta CDR3 regions were amplified from RNA transcripts. For the first round of RT-PCR on the TCR CDR3, the HTBI primer set was used together with the Qiagen OneStep RT-PCR kit. The libraries were constructed in a second round of multiplex PCR and then size-selected and purified. Libraries were sequenced paired-end with 100 bp reads on an Illumina HiSeq2000. The paper's processing steps were these. SOAPnuke was used to process the raw data, removing reads that contained adapters or uncalled bases, had a mean Phred below 15, or lacked an exact match to the constant primer or identifier. High-quality paired reads were merged using COPE v1.2.5, and each unique nucleotide sequence was defined as a clonotype. Clonotypes were aligned to IMGT TRBV, TRBD and TRBJ reference segments using MiTCR v1.1. The analysis included only V-J combinations with a frequency above 0.0001, which together covered about 99% of the repertoires. The TCS score was defined as F50 (clonal expansion) divided by E x V (chaos), with BLOSUM62-based TCRdist calculated between CDR3 peptides within each V-J. Welch's t-statistics and random forest reduced fewer than 600 V-J features to 13, which were used in a naive Bayes classifier (R e1071). TCRdb ran its own pipeline on the public reads, namely fastp trimming at Q25 and MiXCR clone calling, and kept in-frame beta chains. For every CDR3 protein sequence, its rows merge into one entry that carries the most common genes and DNA. TCRdb assigned the V and J calls; the authors' analysis was not used. The table for this sample lists a few hundred thousand distinct CDR3 sequences; more than 20% of them were counted only once. Around a quarter of the sample belongs to the ten largest clones.

With respect to this clonotype: Its antigen remains undetermined. The record has no base qualities; no much larger clone is one base away.

The paper as a whole reports these results and caveats: Ophthalmopathy was separated from stable hyperthyroidism by a 13 V-J signature model, with around 90% sensitivity and just over 81% specificity obtained in cross-validation and 80%/75% obtained in testing. During validation, the model predicted progression to ophthalmopathy a median of roughly 7.1 months ahead of onset, with more than 60% sensitivity and 72.22% specificity. Sample size was not statistically predetermined, and investigators were not blinded to group allocation. Blood samples also contained most of the expanded thyroid clonotypes (frequency above 0.001), which suggests that blood repertoires may reflect thyroid immune responses.

V is pared back by 6 bases and J by 4 bases, with 16 bases lying between the germline termini. CDR1 MNHNS and CDR2 SASEGT are derived from the germline V gene. CDR3 length: 16 amino acids, cysteine to phenylalanine. Just CDR3 DNA is preserved here, 48 bases in frame from base 1. Graves' hyperthyroidism was defined as stable when no progression to ophthalmopathy occurred over 18 months of follow-up. Hyperthyroidism patients were newly diagnosed, with disease duration under 2 months, and aged 18 to 65 years. Any patient with an uncontrolled infection, another autoimmune disease, pregnancy or lactation was excluded. Diagnoses were established on the basis of clinical symptoms, serum thyroxine and TRAb, thyroid ultrasound, and orbital computed tomography. Ficoll-Paque density gradient centrifugation was used to isolate PBMCs from under 11 ml of fresh peripheral blood. Trizol reagent was used to extract total RNA, and RNA quality was then checked on an Agilent 2100 Bioanalyzer.

Sequenced input: blood. The TCR sequence derives from a man between 18 and 29 years old with Graves' hyperthyroidism. Recombination connected TRBV6-1 to TRBJ2-6; no D gene can be assigned with confidence. CDR3 sequence: CASRETRAGGANVLTF. Here is the DNA: TGTGCCAGCAGAGAGACACGCGCTGGGGGGGCCAACGTCCTGACTTTC.